The clone carrying this T cell receptor (beta chain) was counted only a few times. The antigen is not known. These data belong to a study of T cells in Graves' hyperthyroidism and ophthalmopathy. Notes on the study in general: Separating ophthalmopathy from stable hyperthyroidism was achieved by a 13 V-J model. Blood also contained most expanded thyroid clonotypes above 0.001. With a median lead of approximately 6.4 months before onset, the model predicted ophthalmopathy.

Ophthalmopathy cases scored 3 or more on the Clinical Activity Score and 4 or more on NOSPECS grade, with duration below 3 months. V dropped 3 bases and J dropped 6 bases, with 11 bases sitting between them. The CDR3 runs to 12 residues. Germline-derived CDR1 and CDR2 are SQVTM and ANQGSEA. TCR beta CDR3 region amplification was performed from RNA transcripts. The primer set for the first-round RT-PCR of the TCR CDR3 was HTBI. TCRdb re-analysed the multiplex PCR reads in MiXCR, keeping a single row per CDR3 protein. Of 500,000 or so distinct CDR3 sequences in the sample, roughly 15% were seen once. This chain joins TRBV29-1 and TRBJ1-1, with unresolved D. The clonotype originates from a woman under 30 with Graves' ophthalmopathy. Material: blood. This chain's CDR3 is CSVDLPNSEAFF. As DNA, the CDR3 is TGCAGCGTTGATCTCCCTAATTCTGAAGCTTTCTTT.